A selection of T cell receptor beta chains follows, all from one sample in a study of T cells in Graves' hyperthyroidism and ophthalmopathy. TCRdb itself ran the multiplex PCR reads through MiXCR, one entry per CDR3 protein. The sample yields about 700,000 distinct CDR3 sequences, around 15% seen once. Material: blood. The receptors shown here come from a young woman with Graves' hyperthyroidism. CDR3s include the opening cysteine and the closing phenylalanine or tryptophan. D genes are given only for firm matches. A clone size is listed for some rows: how often the clone was seen (once, few, many), or a class if it is expanded.

clone_size,j_call,d_call,v_call,cdr3_nt,cdr3_aa
many,TRBJ1-1,-,TRBV6-1,TGTGCCAGCACACAGACAGCCATGAACACTGAAGCTTTCTTT,CASTQTAMNTEAFF
-,TRBJ1-2,TRBD1,TRBV6-1,TGTGCCAGCAGAATCAGACAGGGATATGGCTACACCTTC,CASRIRQGYGYTF
few,TRBJ2-3,-,TRBV7-9,TGTGCCAGTAGTATTCTATACCAAACGGATACGCAGTATTTT,CASSILYQTDTQYF
-,TRBJ2-7,-,TRBV18,TGTGCCAGCTCACCACCGGGTAGGCCGAGGACCGAGCAGTACTTC,CASSPPGRPRTEQYF
many,TRBJ1-4,-,TRBV11-2,TGTGCCAGCAGCTTAGATCCTTCAACTAATGAAAAACTGTTTTTT,CASSLDPSTNEKLFF
many,TRBJ1-2,-,TRBV20-1,TGCAGTGTTACCTCGTGGTTGGGGGCGAACTATGGCTACACCTTC,CSVTSWLGANYGYTF
many,TRBJ2-3,TRBD2,TRBV2,TGTGCCAGCCACCTAGCGGGGATTAGAGATACGCAGTATTTT,CASHLAGIRDTQYF
many,TRBJ2-2,-,TRBV19,TGTGCCAGTAGTCAGAGGGGGAACACCGGGGAGCTGTTTTTT,CASSQRGNTGELFF
many,TRBJ2-3,-,TRBV7-2,TGTGCCAGCAGCTTAGTTATTTGGGGGCGGACAGATACGCAGTATTTT,CASSLVIWGRTDTQYF
many,TRBJ2-7,-,TRBV28,TGTGCCAGCATCACGCTTAACAGGGACACCTACGAGCAGTACTTC,CASITLNRDTYEQYF
many,TRBJ2-1,TRBD2,TRBV7-2,TGTGCCAGCAGCTTAGCTGGGCGGGAGATAAATGAGCAGTTCTTC,CASSLAGREINEQFF
many,TRBJ2-7,-,TRBV20-1,TGCAGTGCTAGAGATCCCGCGGACGTTAGCTCCTACGAGCAGTACTTC,CSARDPADVSSYEQYF
many,TRBJ1-4,TRBD1,TRBV3-1,TGTGCCAGCAGCCAAGGGGACAGGAGGGGTGAAAAACTGTTTTTT,CASSQGDRRGEKLFF
-,TRBJ2-7,-,TRBV20-1,TGCAGTGCGGGATTATCGGGGAGAGGGTACGAGCAGTACTTC,CSAGLSGRGYEQYF
many,TRBJ1-5,-,TRBV6-2/TRBV6-3,TGTGCCAGCAGTAACAGGTATAGGGGCAATCAGCCCCAGCATTTT,CASSNRYRGNQPQHF
-,TRBJ2-5,-,TRBV12-3/TRBV12-4,TGTGCCAGCAGCGCCGGGTCTTTAGGGACCCAGTACTTC,CASSAGSLGTQYF
-,TRBJ1-2,-,TRBV7-9,TGTGCCAGCACTCAAAGGGGCACGGGGGGGGGCTACACCTTC,CASTQRGTGGGYTF
few,TRBJ2-3,TRBD2,TRBV19,TGTGCCAGTAGTATAGGGCGGGAGGTAGATACGCAGTATTTT,CASSIGREVDTQYF
-,TRBJ2-2,TRBD2,TRBV20-1,TGCAGTGCTAGAGGTTATGGGGGGGGGAACACCGGGGAGCTGTTTTTT,CSARGYGGGNTGELFF
-,TRBJ2-7,TRBD2,TRBV5-8,TGTGCCAGCAGCTCGCGGGGGAGCGACTACGAGCAGTACTTC,CASSSRGSDYEQYF
-,TRBJ2-2,TRBD1,TRBV6-1,TGTGCCACCTCGGACGTACTTACAGGGGGCACCGGGGAGCTGTTTTTT,CATSDVLTGGTGELFF
-,TRBJ2-1,-,TRBV7-9,TGTGCCAGCAGCGGGACTGACTACAATGAGCAGTTCTTC,CASSGTDYNEQFF
-,TRBJ1-2,TRBD1,TRBV28,TGTGCCAGCAGTTCCCCCGGGACAGGTTGGTCCGGGGACACCTTC,CASSSPGTGWSGDTF
-,TRBJ2-1,-,TRBV25-1,TGTGCCAGCAGTGAAGGGGGAAGTCGGCACAATGAGCAGTTCTTC,CASSEGGSRHNEQFF
-,TRBJ1-4,-,TRBV7-9,TGTGCCAGCAGCTTACAGGGAATGACTACTAATGAAAAACTGTTTTTT,CASSLQGMTTNEKLFF
few,TRBJ2-1,-,TRBV28,TGTGCCAGCAGCTCCCTCCCCCTGGGTGAGCAGTTCTTC,CASSSLPLGEQFF
many,TRBJ2-5,TRBD2,TRBV14,TGTGCCAGCAGCCAAGAGCTAGCGGGAGTTACCCAGTACTTC,CASSQELAGVTQYF